This T cell receptor beta chain was profiled in a study of blood T cells in healthy people across ages. In this sample, this clonotype turned up many times. The germline V gene encodes CDR1 SGHTA and CDR2 FQGNSA. The CDR3 sequence is 16 residues long. Trimming cost V 2 bases and J 2 bases; bases outside gene matches: 6. Using a J-beta primer mix together with a sample-barcoded 5' primer, a second PCR was run for about 7 to 12 cycles. TCRdb analysed the 5' RACE reads with MiXCR anew, one entry per CDR3 protein. The table lists just under 900,000 distinct CDR3 sequences, 29% of them singletons. Sequenced: blood. The receptor was isolated from a woman of 80 years or more in good health. J is TRBJ2-5 and V is TRBV7-2, with 9 bases identical to TRBD2. The CDR3: CASSLFGGGVQETQYF. Here the CDR3 DNA reads TGTGCCAGCAGCTTATTCGGCGGGGGGGTTCAAGAGACCCAGTACTTC.